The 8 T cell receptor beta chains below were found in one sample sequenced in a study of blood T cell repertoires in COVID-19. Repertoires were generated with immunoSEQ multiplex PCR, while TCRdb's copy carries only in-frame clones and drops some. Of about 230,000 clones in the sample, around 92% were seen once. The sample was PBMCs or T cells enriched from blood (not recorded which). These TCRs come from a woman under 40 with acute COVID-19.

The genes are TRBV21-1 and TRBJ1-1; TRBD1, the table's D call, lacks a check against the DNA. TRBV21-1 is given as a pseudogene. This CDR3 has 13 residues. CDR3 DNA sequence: TGTGCCAGCAGACCCGACAGGGCCACTGAAGCTTTCTTT. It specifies CASRPDRATEAFF.

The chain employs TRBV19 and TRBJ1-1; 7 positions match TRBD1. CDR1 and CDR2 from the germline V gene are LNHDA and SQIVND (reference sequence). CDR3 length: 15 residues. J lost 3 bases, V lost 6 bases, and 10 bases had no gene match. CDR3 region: CASRRTGLGDTEAFF. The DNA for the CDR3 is TGTGCCAGTAGAAGGACAGGCCTGGGGGACACTGAAGCTTTCTTT.

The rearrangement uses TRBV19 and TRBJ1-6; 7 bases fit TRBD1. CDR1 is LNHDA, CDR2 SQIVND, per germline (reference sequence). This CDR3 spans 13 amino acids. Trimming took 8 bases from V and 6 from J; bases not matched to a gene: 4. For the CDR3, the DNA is TGTGCCAGTGGGGGGACAGTTAATTCACCCCTCCACTTT. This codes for CASGGTVNSPLHF.

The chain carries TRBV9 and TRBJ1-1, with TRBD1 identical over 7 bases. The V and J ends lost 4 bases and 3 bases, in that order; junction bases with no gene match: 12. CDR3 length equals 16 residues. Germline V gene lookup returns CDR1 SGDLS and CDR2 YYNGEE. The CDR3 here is CASSPRDSPGYTEAFF. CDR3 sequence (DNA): TGTGCCAGCAGCCCACGGGACAGTCCGGGATACACTGAAGCTTTCTTT.

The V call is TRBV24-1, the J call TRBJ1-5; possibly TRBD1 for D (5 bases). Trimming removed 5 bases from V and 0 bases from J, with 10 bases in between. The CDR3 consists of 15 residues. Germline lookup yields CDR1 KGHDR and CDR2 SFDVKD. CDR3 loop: CATSAGGASNQPQHF. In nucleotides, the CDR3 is TGTGCCACCAGTGCAGGCGGGGCTAGCAATCAGCCCCAGCATTTT.

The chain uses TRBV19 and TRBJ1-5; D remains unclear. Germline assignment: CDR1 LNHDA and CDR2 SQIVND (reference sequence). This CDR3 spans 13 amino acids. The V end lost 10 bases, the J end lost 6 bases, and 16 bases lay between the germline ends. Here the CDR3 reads CATLGPFSQPQHF. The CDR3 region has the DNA TGTGCCACCCTGGGCCCCTTCTCTCAGCCCCAGCATTTT.

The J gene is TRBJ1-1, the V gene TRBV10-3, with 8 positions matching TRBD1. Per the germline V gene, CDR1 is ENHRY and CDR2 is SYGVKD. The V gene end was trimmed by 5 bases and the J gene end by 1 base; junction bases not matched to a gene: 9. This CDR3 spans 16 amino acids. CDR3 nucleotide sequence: TGTGCCATCAGTCCAACTACAACAGGGGGGAACACTGAAGCTTTCTTT. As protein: CAISPTTTGGNTEAFF.

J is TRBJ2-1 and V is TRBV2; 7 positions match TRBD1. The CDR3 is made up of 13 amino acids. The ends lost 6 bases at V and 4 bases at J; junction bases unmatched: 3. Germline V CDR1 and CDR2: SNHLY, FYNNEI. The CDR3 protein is CASRTGQYNEQFF. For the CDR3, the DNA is TGTGCCAGCAGGACGGGACAGTACAATGAGCAGTTCTTC. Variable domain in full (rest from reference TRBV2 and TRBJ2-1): EPEVTQTPSHQVTQMGQEVILRCVPISNHLYFYWYRQILGQKVEFLVSFYNNEISEKSEIFDDQFSVERPDGSNFTLKIRSTKLEDSAMYFCASRTGQYNEQFFGPGTRLTVL.